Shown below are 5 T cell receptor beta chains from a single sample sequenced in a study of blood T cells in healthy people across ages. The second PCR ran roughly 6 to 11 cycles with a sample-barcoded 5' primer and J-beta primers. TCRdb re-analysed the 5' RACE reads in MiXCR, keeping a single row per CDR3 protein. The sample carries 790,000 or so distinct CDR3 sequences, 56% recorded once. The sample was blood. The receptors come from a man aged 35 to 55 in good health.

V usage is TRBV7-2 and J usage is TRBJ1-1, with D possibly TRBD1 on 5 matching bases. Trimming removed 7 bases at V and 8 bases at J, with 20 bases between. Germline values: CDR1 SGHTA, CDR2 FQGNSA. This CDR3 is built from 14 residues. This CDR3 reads CASINPPLRDEAFF. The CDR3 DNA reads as TGTGCCAGCATCAATCCTCCCCTCAGGGACGAAGCTTTCTTT.

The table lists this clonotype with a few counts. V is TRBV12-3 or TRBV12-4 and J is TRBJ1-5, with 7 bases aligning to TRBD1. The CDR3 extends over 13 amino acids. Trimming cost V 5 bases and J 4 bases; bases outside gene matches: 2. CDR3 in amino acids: CASSRTGNQPQHF. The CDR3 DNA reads TGTGCCAGCAGTCGGACAGGTAATCAGCCCCAGCATTTT.

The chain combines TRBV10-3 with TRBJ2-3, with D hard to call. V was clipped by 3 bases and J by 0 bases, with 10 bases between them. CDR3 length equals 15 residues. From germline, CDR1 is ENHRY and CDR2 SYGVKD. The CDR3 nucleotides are TGTGCCATCAGTGATGTGCGCACCAGCACAGATACGCAGTATTTT. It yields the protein CAISDVRTSTDTQYF.

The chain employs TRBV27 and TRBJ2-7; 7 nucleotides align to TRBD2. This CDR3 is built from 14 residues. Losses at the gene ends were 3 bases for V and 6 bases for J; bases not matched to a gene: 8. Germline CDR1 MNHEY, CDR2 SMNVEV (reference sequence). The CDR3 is CASSFVTSYREQYF. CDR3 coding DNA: TGTGCCAGCAGTTTCGTGACTAGCTATCGCGAGCAGTACTTC.

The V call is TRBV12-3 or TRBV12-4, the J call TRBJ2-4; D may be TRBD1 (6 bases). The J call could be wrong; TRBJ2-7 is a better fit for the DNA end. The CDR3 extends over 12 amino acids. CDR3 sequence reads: CASSDRLYEQYF. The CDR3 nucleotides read TGTGCCAGCAGCGACAGGTTGTACGAGCAGTACTTC.